A selection of T cell receptor beta chains follows, all from one sample in a study of T cells in localized non-small cell lung cancer. Libraries were prepared by immunoSEQ multiplex PCR; TCRdb keeps only in-frame clonotypes and omits some of them. The sample carries about 11,000 clones, roughly 27% recorded once. The sequenced sample was lung tumor tissue, obtained before any cancer treatment. Source of these receptors: a man aged 35-69 years with stage I lung adenocarcinoma. Each CDR3 is given with its conserved first and last residue. Fields, in order: J gene, clone size, V gene, CDR3 length, D gene, CDR3 protein, CDR3 DNA. A D gene is named only where the DNA matches it firmly. The size entry is marked missing in some rows and otherwise reads once, few, many or a size class.

TRBJ2-3,NA,TRBV6-8,13,NA,CAINTQDTDTQYF,TGTGCCATCAATACACAGGACACAGATACGCAGTATTTT
TRBJ1-1,NA,TRBV11-3,15,TRBD1,CASSLDLLTGHEAFF,TGTGCCAGCAGCTTAGACCTCCTGACAGGGCACGAAGCTTTCTTT
TRBJ2-3,NA,TRBV30,12,NA,CAWRGSTDTQYF,TGTGCCTGGAGGGGTAGCACAGATACGCAGTATTTT
TRBJ2-1,NA,TRBV11-3,14,NA,CASSLEGASNEQFF,TGTGCCAGCAGCTTAGAAGGGGCTAGCAATGAGCAGTTCTTC
TRBJ1-2,NA,TRBV6-8,14,NA,CASSYSPDLRGYTF,TGTGCCAGCAGTTACTCGCCGGATCTTCGCGGCTACACCTTC
TRBJ1-2,NA,TRBV16,12,NA,CASSPAGDGYTF,TGTGCCAGCAGCCCCGCGGGGGATGGCTACACCTTC
TRBJ2-7,many,TRBV11-3,15,NA,CASSLVLSLGYEQYF,TGTGCCAGCAGCTTAGTCCTTTCACTTGGCTACGAGCAGTACTTC
TRBJ2-7,NA,TRBV29-1,12,TRBD2,CSVLRPGGEQYF,TGCAGCGTTCTTCGACCGGGAGGTGAGCAGTACTTC
TRBJ1-6,NA,TRBV6-8,18,NA,CASSPSTGFGGGHSPLHF,TGTGCCAGCAGTCCCTCGACCGGCTTCGGGGGAGGCCATTCACCCCTCCACTTT
TRBJ1-6,few,TRBV14,15,NA,CASSSPNSYNSPLHF,TGTGCCAGCAGCTCCCCGAACTCCTATAATTCACCCCTCCACTTT
TRBJ2-2,NA,TRBV11-3,16,NA,CASSLRQGWNTGELFF,TGTGCCAGCAGCTTGAGGCAGGGGTGGAACACCGGGGAGCTGTTTTTT
TRBJ2-7,NA,TRBV9,14,NA,CASSVAVLPYEQYF,TGTGCCAGCAGCGTAGCTGTACTCCCCTACGAGCAGTACTTC
TRBJ1-1,NA,TRBV5-4,13,NA,CASSLTGNTEAFF,TGTGCCAGCAGCTTAACGGGGAACACTGAAGCTTTCTTT
TRBJ1-6,NA,TRBV9,14,NA,CASSEAAYNSPLHF,TGTGCCAGCAGTGAGGCAGCCTATAATTCACCCCTCCACTTT
TRBJ1-1,few,TRBV10-2,13,NA,CARLVTGRTEAFF,TGCGCCAGACTGGTAACGGGGCGGACTGAAGCTTTCTTT
TRBJ1-2,few,TRBV6-8,14,NA,CAINRDVDNYGYTF,TGTGCCATCAACCGGGACGTAGATAACTATGGCTACACCTTC
TRBJ2-5,NA,TRBV10-2,15,NA,CASSVGGLALGTQYF,TGCGCCAGCAGTGTGGGCGGGCTAGCCCTAGGGACCCAGTACTTC
TRBJ1-1,medium-sized,TRBV29-1,13,NA,CSAGGGERTEAFF,TGCAGCGCCGGGGGAGGGGAAAGGACTGAAGCTTTCTTT
TRBJ2-7,medium-sized,TRBV6-8,15,NA,CASSYSTQGGGEQYF,TGTGCCAGCAGTTACTCGACTCAGGGTGGTGGCGAGCAGTACTTC
TRBJ1-1,NA,TRBV11-3,14,NA,CASSPRATGTEAFF,TGTGCCAGCAGCCCAAGGGCTACAGGTACTGAAGCTTTCTTT
TRBJ2-7,few,TRBV11-3,15,NA,CASSFERTRTYEQYF,TGTGCCAGCAGCTTCGAAAGGACCAGAACCTACGAGCAGTACTTC
TRBJ1-3,few,TRBV9,16,NA,CASSALPGGWLDTIYF,TGTGCCAGCAGCGCACTTCCGGGAGGATGGCTAGACACCATATATTTT
TRBJ2-3,once,TRBV15,15,NA,CAISARERGTDTQYF,TGTGCCATCTCAGCCAGGGAGAGGGGCACAGATACGCAGTATTTT
TRBJ2-1,few,TRBV25-1,16,TRBD2,CASSDLAGGAYNEQFF,TGTGCCAGCAGTGATTTAGCGGGGGGGGCCTACAATGAGCAGTTCTTC
TRBJ2-5,few,TRBV18,12,NA,CASSPYGETQYF,TGTGCCAGCTCACCGTATGGGGAGACCCAGTACTTC
TRBJ2-3,NA,TRBV18,17,TRBD1,CASSLDLPGQSTDTQYF,TGTGCCAGCTCACTGGATTTACCGGGACAGTCCACAGATACGCAGTATTTT
TRBJ1-1,NA,TRBV6-8,14,NA,CASSRKRGDTEAFF,TGTGCCAGCAGTCGAAAGAGGGGAGATACTGAAGCTTTCTTT